This is a list of T cell receptor beta chains from one sample in a study of T cell changes during pregnancy in multiple sclerosis. Sequencing used immunoSEQ multiplex PCR; TCRdb keeps in-frame clones, though not all of them. Here the sample spans 55,000 to 85,000 clones, over 85% being singletons. The sample was peripheral blood, taken in the second trimester of pregnancy. Receptor source: a female donor with multiple sclerosis, enrolled in a pregnancy study. Each CDR3 is given with its conserved first and last residue. The D gene is left open where the match is weak. The listing skips clone size in some rows; elsewhere it reads once, few, many or a size class.

-	-	TRBV7-9	TRBJ2-1	CASSSGQRDNEQFF
-	-	TRBV18	TRBJ2-1	CASSPRFDSEQFF
-	-	TRBV27	TRBJ2-7	CASSLGQSYEQYF
-	-	TRBV7-9	TRBJ1-1	CASSLISMNTEAFF
-	TRBD1	TRBV9	TRBJ2-7	CASSLGQGVFYEQYF
-	TRBD2	TRBV7-2	TRBJ2-2	CASSFGGGATGELFF
few	-	TRBV27	TRBJ1-3	CASSDQPGFSGNTIYF
once	-	TRBV11-2	TRBJ2-2	CASSPGQFNTGELFF
-	-	TRBV9	TRBJ2-7	CASSIQPTGPYEQYF
-	-	TRBV10-3	TRBJ1-5	CAISEAANQPQHF
few	TRBD1	TRBV6-6	TRBJ1-6	CASSYQGEYSPLHF
-	TRBD1	TRBV28	TRBJ1-1	CASSPPTGGRTEAFF
-	-	TRBV7-9	TRBJ2-1	CASSLDSRSSYNEQFF
-	-	TRBV28	TRBJ1-6	CASRPRGADNSPLHF
-	-	TRBV18	TRBJ2-6	CASSPRPGPGANVLTF
-	TRBD1	TRBV27	TRBJ2-3	CASRLGGSDTQYF
-	TRBD2	TRBV7-9	TRBJ2-2	CARTSGVNTGELFF
few	TRBD2	TRBV7-9	TRBJ2-3	CASSSTSLAGGPYTDTQYF
-	-	TRBV19	TRBJ1-1	CASSQGLGYTEAFF
-	TRBD1	TRBV5-1	TRBJ2-2	CASSWGQGSTGELFF
-	TRBD2	TRBV2	TRBJ2-1	CASTTGGGVYNEQFF
-	TRBD1	TRBV27	TRBJ1-5	CASSRGQGNQPQHF
-	-	TRBV6-5	TRBJ1-1	CASSLTANTEAFF
once	-	TRBV14	TRBJ2-7	CASSQDTEYEQYF
-	TRBD1	TRBV11-3	TRBJ2-3	CASSPGTGVTDTQYF
-	-	TRBV5-1	TRBJ2-1	CASSSGLRYNEQFF
-	-	TRBV5-6	TRBJ1-2	CASSLTQGNGYTF
-	TRBD1	TRBV5-5	TRBJ1-2	CASSYPGQGAYGYTF
-	-	TRBV7-3	TRBJ1-5	CASSPKGGNQPQHF
-	TRBD2	TRBV5-1	TRBJ2-5	CASSTVSGGEETQYF
-	TRBD2	TRBV28	TRBJ2-7	CASSLEGTRTEQYF
-	-	TRBV7-2	TRBJ1-6	CASSLRTRGGNSPLHF
-	-	TRBV2	TRBJ2-1	CASSSGDSSYNEQFF
-	-	TRBV30	TRBJ1-1	CAGAERGTEAFF
-	TRBD2	TRBV9	TRBJ2-7	CASSVGGGSVGEQYF
once	-	TRBV28	TRBJ1-2	CASNKNYGYTF
-	-	TRBV5-6	TRBJ2-5	CASSLDRLQETQYF
-	TRBD1	TRBV27	TRBJ1-3	CASRPRTGSFSGNTIYF
-	-	TRBV5-1	TRBJ1-6	CASSLDRASSPLHF
-	TRBD1	TRBV5-1	TRBJ2-1	CASSLDGDRVNEQFF
-	-	TRBV6-1	TRBJ2-7	CASHRGGGYEQYF